The 27 T cell receptor beta chains reported below all come from one sample, sequenced in a study of T-cell memory formation after mild COVID-19. TCRdb reprocessed the 5' RACE reads with MiXCR, giving one entry per CDR3 protein. The sample yields about 560,000 distinct CDR3 sequences, about 22% seen once. The specimen sequenced was PBMCs or a T cell subset sorted from them (not recorded which). Receptor source: an adult woman who had mild COVID-19 (a few samples of this study predate the infection). Cell type and time point are not known.

This clonotype has only a few counts. The gene calls are TRBV6-2 or TRBV6-3 and TRBJ2-1; 8 bases match TRBD2. The trim removed 5 bases at V and 3 bases at J, leaving 15 bases unmatched. CDR3 size: 18 residues. Germline CDR1 is MNHEY and CDR2 is SVGEGT. The CDR3 nucleotides read TGTGCCAGCAGTCTCCGGGTACAAGCGGGAGTGGTCTACAATGAGCAGTTCTTC. Translated: CASSLRVQAGVVYNEQFF.

This clonotype was found once. This chain connects TRBV12-3 or TRBV12-4 to TRBJ1-3; 8 positions agree with TRBD1. V gave up 5 bases and J gave up 5 bases; unmatched junction bases: 8. This CDR3 is 15 amino acids long. CDR3 DNA sequence: TGTGCCAGCAGTAGTCCCGGGACAGGACGAAACACCATATATTTT. Translating it yields CASSSPGTGRNTIYF.

This sequence joins TRBV5-1 and TRBJ2-3; D uncertain. The V gene lost 1 base and the J gene lost 4 bases, with 7 bases spanning the gap. The germline gives CDR1 SGHRS, CDR2 YFSETQ. The CDR3 sequence is 13 residues long. This CDR3 reads CASSLNVADTQYF. Here the CDR3 DNA reads TGCGCCAGCAGCTTGAATGTAGCAGATACGCAGTATTTT. Filled out from reference TRBV5-1 and TRBJ2-3, the complete variable domain reads KAGVTQTPRYLIKTRGQQVTLSCSPISGHRSVSWYQQTPGQGLQFLFEYFSETQRNKGNFPGRFSGRQFSNSRSEMNVSTLELGDSALYLCASSLNVADTQYFGPGTRLTVL.

V usage is TRBV5-5 and J usage is TRBJ2-1; D not certain. The germline V gene has CDR1 SGHKS and CDR2 YYEKEE (reference sequence). With 4 bases removed from V and 6 bases from J, the gap between germline ends came to 23 bases. This CDR3 contains 17 residues. DNA of the CDR3: TGTGCCAGCAGCCCCTCCGCGCCCTCGACAACCGGCAATGAGCAGTTCTTC. The encoded protein is CASSPSAPSTTGNEQFF.

The J gene is TRBJ2-7, the V gene TRBV7-9, with 10 bases lining up with TRBD1. V shed 3 bases and J 4 bases; nucleotides not matched to a gene: 3. Germline loops: CDR1 SEHNR, CDR2 FQNEAQ (reference sequence). This CDR3 is 14 amino acids long. The CDR3 reads CASSFGTGAYEQYF. CDR3 in DNA: TGTGCCAGCAGCTTTGGGACAGGGGCGTACGAGCAGTACTTC.

This clonotype has only a few counts. The V call is TRBV5-6, the J call TRBJ2-1; D is possibly TRBD1 or TRBD2 (5 bases each). CDR3 size: 17 residues. V was pared by 1 base and J by 2 bases, with 16 bases between. CDR1 and CDR2 from the germline V gene are SGHDT and YYEEEE. The chain's CDR3 is CASSLPTRDRPYNEQFF. CDR3 in DNA: TGTGCCAGCAGCTTGCCCACCCGGGACCGCCCCTACAATGAGCAGTTCTTC.

The chain employs TRBV24-1 and TRBJ1-1, with 8 positions matching TRBD1. The CDR3 is 17 residues long. V dropped 10 bases and J dropped 4; count of bases not matched to a gene: 19. Germline CDR1 KGHDR, CDR2 SFDVKD. DNA for the CDR3: TGTGCCACTGGTATGACTCGGGACAGGACAAGGAGCACTGAAGCTTTCTTT. Its protein product is CATGMTRDRTRSTEAFF.

The CDR3 sequence: CATSEGRLSYNEQFF. The CDR3 coding sequence is TGTGCCACCAGTGAGGGACGCCTCTCCTACAATGAGCAGTTCTTC. The rearrangement joins TRBV24-1 to TRBJ2-1; D may correspond to TRBD1 or TRBD2 (5 bases each). V shed 4 bases and J shed 0 bases, with 9 bases lying between them. Germline V lookup: CDR1 KGHDR, CDR2 SFDVKD. This CDR3 comprises 15 residues.

The V call is TRBV7-9, the J call TRBJ2-1; D tentatively reads TRBD1 or TRBD2 (5 bases each). This CDR3 has 14 amino acids. V was pared by 6 bases and J by 3 bases, with 12 bases between. The germline gives CDR1 SEHNR, CDR2 FQNEAQ (reference sequence). CDR3 amino acids: CASSRPGRYNEQFF. The CDR3 nucleotides read TGTGCCAGCAGTCGCCCGGGACGCTACAATGAGCAGTTCTTC.

The chain joins TRBV5-6 to TRBJ2-1, with D perhaps matching TRBD1 or TRBD2 (5 bases each). Trimming removed 5 bases at V and 3 bases at J, with 12 bases between. Germline-derived CDR1 and CDR2 are SGHDT and YYEEEE. The CDR3 covers 14 residues. CDR3 in DNA: TGTGCCAGCAGTCCGGGACCCAACTACAATGAGCAGTTCTTC. Translating it yields CASSPGPNYNEQFF.

This clonotype was observed a few times. The chain joins TRBV7-9 to TRBJ2-1, with D possibly matching TRBD2 (5 bases). This CDR3 is built from 15 residues. Germline CDR1 SEHNR, CDR2 FQNEAQ (reference sequence). Trimming removed 5 bases from V and 5 bases from J, with 16 bases in between. The CDR3 loop reads CASSPSRLLNNEQFF. The CDR3 DNA reads as TGTGCCAGCAGCCCCTCCAGACTACTCAACAATGAGCAGTTCTTC.

The chain has TRBV24-1 and TRBJ1-6; D gene ambiguous. V was trimmed by 5 bases and J by 3 bases, leaving 7 bases between them. Germline loops: CDR1 KGHDR, CDR2 SFDVKD. CDR3 length: 14 amino acids. The CDR3 DNA is TGTGCCACCAGTGCCCCAGGCTATAATTCACCCCTCCACTTT. It yields the protein CATSAPGYNSPLHF.

The chain has TRBV7-2 and TRBJ2-5; D remains unclear. V was pared by 1 base and J by 5 bases, with 11 bases between. The CDR3 runs to 14 residues. Per germline, CDR1 SGHTA and CDR2 FQGNSA. Here the CDR3 reads CASSLGQASETQYF. CDR3 in DNA: TGTGCCAGCAGCTTAGGGCAGGCTTCGGAGACCCAGTACTTC.

This clonotype was seen a few times. The chain is built from TRBV6-5 and TRBJ1-2, with a possible D match to TRBD1 (5 bases). This CDR3 is 16 amino acids long. The V gene lost 0 bases and the J gene lost 8 bases, with 19 bases spanning the gap. Germline lookup yields CDR1 MNHEY and CDR2 SVGAGI. This CDR3 reads CASSYSDLGGSEGYTF. In nucleotides, the CDR3 is TGTGCCAGCAGTTACTCTGACCTGGGGGGATCGGAAGGCTACACCTTC.

This clonotype came up once. The chain carries TRBV27 and TRBJ1-1; 8 bases agree with TRBD1. V was clipped by 6 bases and J by 1 base; unmatched bases: 4. The V gene's germline CDR1 is MNHEY and CDR2 SMNVEV (reference sequence). The CDR3 sequence is 14 residues long. The CDR3 sequence is CASRPQGANTEAFF. In DNA, the CDR3 is TGTGCCAGCAGGCCGCAGGGGGCGAACACTGAAGCTTTCTTT.

The table lists this clonotype with a few counts. The chain carries TRBV9 and TRBJ1-5, with 9 bases matching TRBD1. CDR3 length: 15 residues. Per the germline V gene, CDR1 is SGDLS and CDR2 is YYNGEE. V trimming: 4 bases; J trimming: 5 bases; junction bases outside the gene matches: 7. CDR3 coding DNA: TGTGCCAGCAGCACATCGGGACAGGGTTATCAGCCCCAGCATTTT. It specifies CASSTSGQGYQPQHF. The whole variable domain, filled in from reference TRBV9 and TRBJ1-5, reads DSGVTQTPKHLITATGQRVTLRCSPRSGDLSVYWYQQSLDQGLQFLIQYYNGEERAKGNILERFSAQQFPDLHSELNLSSLELGDSALYFCASSTSGQGYQPQHFGDGTRLSIL.

This clonotype was counted a few times. The chain is built from TRBV6-5 and TRBJ1-2, with D perhaps matching TRBD1 (5 bases). With 0 bases removed from V and 5 bases from J, the gap between germline ends came to 13 bases. CDR3 size: 15 residues. Germline V lookup: CDR1 MNHEY, CDR2 SVGAGI. This CDR3 reads CASSYSGRSLYGYTF. Written as DNA, the CDR3 is TGTGCCAGCAGTTACTCGGGACGAAGTTTATATGGCTACACCTTC.

V gene TRBV5-1 combines with J gene TRBJ2-7; 8 bases line up with TRBD2. This CDR3 region has 14 residues. The J segment lost 7 bases and the V segment lost 0 bases, leaving 6 bases of the junction unmatched. The V gene's germline CDR1 is SGHRS and CDR2 YFSETQ. The CDR3 here is CASSLGPGGSEQYF. CDR3 coding DNA: TGCGCCAGCAGCTTGGGCCCGGGGGGGAGTGAGCAGTACTTC.

This clonotype was seen only a few times. The genes are TRBV27 and TRBJ2-7, with D possibly being TRBD1 (5 bases). The CDR3 covers 13 residues. Germline values: CDR1 MNHEY, CDR2 SMNVEV (reference sequence). V dropped 3 bases and J dropped 3 bases, with 9 bases sitting between them. The CDR3 DNA reads as TGTGCCAGCAGTTTTATGACAGACTACGAGCAGTACTTC. This encodes CASSFMTDYEQYF.

This clonotype has more than one count but fewer than ten. The chain combines TRBV20-1 with TRBJ1-2, with D possibly matching TRBD1 (5 bases). The CDR3 consists of 13 residues. Trimming took 6 bases from V and 4 from J, leaving 15 bases between them. CDR1 and CDR2 (germline): DFQATT, SNEGSKA (reference sequence). CDR3 protein: CSATSEGIYGYTF. CDR3 bases: TGCAGTGCGACCAGTGAGGGGATCTATGGCTACACCTTC.

J is TRBJ1-4 and V is TRBV3-1; maybe TRBD1 (5 bases). Germline V gives CDR1 LGHDT, CDR2 YNNKEL (reference sequence). The V gene lost 0 bases and the J gene lost 4 bases, with 9 bases spanning the gap. This CDR3 is built from 15 residues. CDR3 DNA sequence: TGTGCCAGCAGCCAAGAAGCAGGGTATAATGAAAAACTGTTTTTT. This encodes CASSQEAGYNEKLFF.

The CDR3 nucleotides are TGTGCCAGCTCCCAAGACATGTCTAATTCACCCCTCCACTTT. It encodes CASSQDMSNSPLHF. The chain couples TRBV18 to TRBJ1-6; no firm D call. The CDR3 has 14 residues. Trimming pared 6 bases from V and 6 bases from J, leaving 12 bases between. The V gene's germline CDR1 is KGHSH and CDR2 LQKENI.

V and J are TRBV6-1 and TRBJ2-6, with 7 bases aligning to TRBD1. The CDR3 totals 16 residues. Unmatched junction bases numbered 2, after V lost 3 bases and J lost 0 bases. Germline-derived CDR1 and CDR2 are MNHNS and SASEGT. CDR3 in DNA: TGTGCCAGCAGTGAGGGACAGCTCTCTGGGGCCAACGTCCTGACTTTC. It yields the protein CASSEGQLSGANVLTF.

This clonotype turned up a few times. The chain uses TRBV7-2 and TRBJ2-3; D possibly corresponds to TRBD2 (5 bases). The CDR3 runs to 14 residues. Germline V gives CDR1 SGHTA, CDR2 FQGNSA. Trimming removed 2 bases at V and 3 bases at J, with 9 bases between. The CDR3 reads CASSLWETTDTQYF. CDR3 nucleotides: TGTGCCAGCAGCTTATGGGAGACTACAGATACGCAGTATTTT.

This clonotype was recorded a few times. The rearrangement uses TRBV6-1 and TRBJ2-2; no clear D. This CDR3 has 14 residues. CDR1 is MNHNS and CDR2 is SASEGT in the germline V gene. Trimming left V 6 bases short and J 6 bases short, with 14 bases between. CDR3 bases: TGTGCCAGCAGGGAACACGCCGCTCCCGGGGAGCTGTTTTTT. Its translation is CASREHAAPGELFF.

The chain employs TRBV29-1 and TRBJ2-7; D perhaps matches TRBD2 (6 bases). This CDR3 region has 14 residues. Trimming pared 3 bases from V and 3 bases from J, leaving 15 bases between. Germline V gene data show CDR1 as SQVTM and CDR2 as ANQGSEA. CDR3 coding DNA: TGCAGCGTTGAGGGACTGCTCCCCGGCTACGAGCAGTACTTC. It yields the protein CSVEGLLPGYEQYF.

V and J are TRBV20-1 and TRBJ2-2; D not resolved. Trimming shortened V by 7 bases and J by 5 bases, and 8 bases separated the two germline ends. CDR1 is DFQATT and CDR2 is SNEGSKA in the germline V gene (reference sequence). The CDR3 has 11 amino acids. The CDR3 here is CSGRSTGELFF. In nucleotides, the CDR3 is TGCAGTGGCAGAAGTACCGGGGAGCTGTTTTTT.